This T cell receptor beta chain came from a study of blood T cell repertoires in COVID-19. Source study methods: Amplifying reference gene primers gave estimates of nucleated cell counts. Libraries were prepared by immunoSEQ multiplex PCR; TCRdb keeps only in-frame clonotypes and omits some of them. For V, J and clone size, that table is used; D and trimming come from the DNA. The table records a few hundred thousand clones, approximately 85% of them present only once. This CDR3 has 13 amino acids. The germline CDR1 and CDR2 sequences are LNHDA and SQIVND (reference sequence). With 6 bases removed from V and 3 bases from J, the gap between germline ends came to 11 bases. Seattle's cohort entered during active infection and was followed longitudinally.

The chain is built from TRBV19 and TRBJ1-1; possibly TRBD1 for D (5 bases). The clonotype originates from a human donor with COVID-19, enrolled during active disease. The donor label of this sample is uncertain. Sequencing was carried out using peripheral blood. CDR3 nucleotides: TGTGCCAGTAGCCAGGGTATCGACACTGAAGCTTTCTTT. Encoded protein: CASSQGIDTEAFF. The entire variable domain, with the rest obtained from reference TRBV19 and TRBJ1-1, is as follows: DGGITQSPKYLFRKEGQNVTLSCEQNLNHDAMYWYRQDPGQGLRLIYYSQIVNDFQKGDIAEGYSVSREKKESFPLTVTSAQKNPTAFYLCASSQGIDTEAFFGQGTRLTVV.